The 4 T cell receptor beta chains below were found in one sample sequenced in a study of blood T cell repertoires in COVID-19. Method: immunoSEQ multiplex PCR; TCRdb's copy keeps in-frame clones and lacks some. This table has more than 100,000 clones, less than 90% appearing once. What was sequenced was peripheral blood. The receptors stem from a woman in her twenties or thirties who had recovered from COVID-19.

CDR3 amino acids: CASTPRGDRSQPQHF. Here the CDR3 DNA reads TGTGCCAGTACCCCGAGGGGGGACAGGTCTCAGCCCCAGCATTTT. The chain is built from TRBV19 and TRBJ1-5; 8 nucleotides agree with TRBD1. CDR1 and CDR2 from the germline V gene are LNHDA and SQIVND (reference sequence). CDR3 length: 15 residues. V shed 7 bases, J shed 6 bases, and the junction held 11 bases outside the gene matches. Full variable domain (outside the CDR3, taken from reference TRBV19 and TRBJ1-5): DGGITQSPKYLFRKEGQNVTLSCEQNLNHDAMYWYRQDPGQGLRLIYYSQIVNDFQKGDIAEGYSVSREKKESFPLTVTSAQKNPTAFYLCASTPRGDRSQPQHFGDGTRLSIL.

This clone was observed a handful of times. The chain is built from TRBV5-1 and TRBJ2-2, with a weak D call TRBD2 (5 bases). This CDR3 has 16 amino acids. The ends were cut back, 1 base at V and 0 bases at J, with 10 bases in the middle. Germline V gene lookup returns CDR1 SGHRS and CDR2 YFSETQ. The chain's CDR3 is CASSLTAGANTGELFF. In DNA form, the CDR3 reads TGCGCCAGCAGCTTGACTGCGGGCGCGAACACCGGGGAGCTGTTTTTT.

The CDR3 is CATNGQGDEKLFF. In DNA form, the CDR3 reads TGTGCCACCAACGGACAGGGAGATGAAAAACTGTTTTTT. The chain links TRBV6-6 to TRBJ1-4, with 8 bases lining up with TRBD1. V was clipped by 10 bases and J by 6 bases; unmatched bases: 7. Germline V lookup: CDR1 MNHNY, CDR2 SVGAGI (reference sequence). This CDR3 spans 13 amino acids.

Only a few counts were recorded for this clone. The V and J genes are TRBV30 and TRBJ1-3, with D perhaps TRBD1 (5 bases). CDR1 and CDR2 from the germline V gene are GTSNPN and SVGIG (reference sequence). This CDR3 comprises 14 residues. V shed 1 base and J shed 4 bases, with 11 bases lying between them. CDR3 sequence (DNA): TGTGCCTGGAGTGATGGGGGGAAGGGAAACACCATATATTTT. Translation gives CAWSDGGKGNTIYF. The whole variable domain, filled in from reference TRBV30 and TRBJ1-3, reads SQTIHQWPATLVQPVGSPLSLECTVEGTSNPNLYWYRQAAGRGLQLLFYSVGIGQISSEVPQNLSASRPQDRQFILSSKKLLLSDSGFYLCAWSDGGKGNTIYFGEGSWLTVV.